Sequencing of this T cell receptor beta chain was carried out in a study of CD4 T cells in relation to SARS-CoV-2 and coronaviruses. About the research overall: ViraFEST: approximately 10-day antigen culture of PBMCs, then TCR beta CDR3 sequencing. Controls used an HIV-1 Nef peptide pool or no peptide.

V lost 1 base to trimming and J lost 7 bases, with 3 bases between them. The length of the CDR3 is 11 residues. Generated by immunoSEQ multiplex PCR, the TCRdb table keeps only in-frame clones and is missing some. The top ten hold roughly 11% of the sample, which has 15,000 to 20,000 clones, around three quarters seen once. Before the COVID-19 pandemic, during about 2010-2018, CD4+ T cells were taken from unexposed donors. CD4+ T cells were isolated from the cells after 10 days of culture. Cells permitting, SARS-CoV-2 S/N and four cold-coronavirus spikes were tested on unexposed-donor CD4+ T cells. As regards this clone: Its antigen is unidentified.

The rearrangement uses TRBV12-3 or TRBV12-4 and TRBJ2-3; D is unclear. The TCR was taken from a human donor in good health. Source material: CD4+ T cells from PBMCs, cultured in vitro. The CDR3 sequence is CASSLGYTQYF. The CDR3 coding sequence is TGTGCCAGCAGTTTAGGGTATACGCAGTATTTT.